The T cell receptor beta chain described here comes from a study of shared clonotypes between healthy human individuals. Each cell subset's genomic DNA was divided evenly among several immunoSEQ plates. Some clones are missing from TCRdb's copy, which holds only in-frame ones; the method was immunoSEQ multiplex PCR. The data contain roughly 96,000 clones, about half of them seen just once; the ten biggest clones take up about 15%. The CDR3 runs 12 residues. Per the germline V gene, CDR1 is GTSNPN and CDR2 is SVGIG (reference sequence). V lost 7 bases, J lost 2 bases, and 3 bases stayed unmatched. This clone showed up just a few times.

Sequenced sample: PBMCs. V gene TRBV30 combines with J gene TRBJ2-3; 7 bases are a match to TRBD2. This sequence originates from a woman aged 40-49 years in good health. Some clones in this sample may be carry-over from other donors' samples. CDR3 loop: CASSGTTDTQYF. The CDR3 DNA reads TGTGCCTCTAGCGGTACCACAGATACGCAGTATTTT.